Listed here are 5 T cell receptor beta chains from one sample, sequenced in a study of beta chain features in type 1 diabetes. General study findings and limits: People with Type 1 diabetes carried modestly yet significantly shorter TCRB CDR3s in all four CD4+ subsets.

Their cognate antigens are unknown. Since all of the isolated RNA was reverse transcribed, expressed TCRB transcripts were what got sequenced. Profiling relied on immunoSEQ multiplex PCR, and the TCRdb table lists in-frame clones only, not all of them. This sample yields approximately 15,000 clones, of which approximately 71% are seen a single time; more than 2% belongs to the top ten. The sequencing sample was made of Tregs from blood. Every receptor here comes from a man aged 25-40 years with type 1 diabetes.

This chain uses TRBV7-2 with TRBJ1-5; TRBD1 matches at 8 bases. The CDR3 spans 15 residues. Germline-derived CDR1 and CDR2 are SGHTA and FQGNSA. The trim removed 0 bases at V and 3 bases at J, leaving 1 base unmatched. Here the CDR3 reads CASSLADRANQPQHF. The CDR3 DNA sequence: TGTGCCAGCAGCTTAGCGGACAGGGCCAATCAGCCCCAGCATTTT.

The chain couples TRBV6-9 to TRBJ1-2, with D possibly being TRBD1 (5 bases). The CDR3 runs 8 residues. The germline CDR1 and CDR2 sequences are MNHGY and SVAAGI. The CDR3 spells CQGNGYTF. The CDR3 bases are TGTCAGGGAAACGGCTACACCTTC.

The chain has TRBV19 and TRBJ1-3; no firm D call. The V gene lost 8 bases and the J gene lost 0 bases, with 14 bases spanning the gap. Germline CDR1 reads LNHDA; CDR2 reads SQIVND (reference sequence). This CDR3 spans 15 amino acids. The CDR3 region has the DNA TGTGCCAGTGGGAGGGATTTGCCCTCTGGAAACACCATATATTTT. Amino acid sequence: CASGRDLPSGNTIYF.

The V and J genes are TRBV19 and TRBJ2-1; tentatively, D is TRBD2 (6 bases). The ends were cut back, 2 bases at V and 1 base at J, with 15 bases in the middle. CDR3 size: 17 residues. Germline V gene data show CDR1 as LNHDA and CDR2 as SQIVND (reference sequence). CDR3: CASSISGIAGSYNEQFF. The CDR3 DNA sequence: TGTGCCAGTAGTATATCAGGAATTGCGGGGTCCTACAATGAGCAGTTCTTC.

The chain is built from TRBV12-5 and TRBJ2-7, with a possible D match to TRBD1 (6 bases). The CDR3 length is 14 residues. Germline assignment: CDR1 LGHNT and CDR2 FRNRAP. V shed 5 bases and J shed 5 bases, with 16 bases lying between them. The CDR3, as DNA: TGTGCTAGTGGTCCGGCGAGGGGGAGAAACGAGCAGTACTTC. Translated: CASGPARGRNEQYF.